Listed below are T cell receptor beta chains from one sample, sequenced in a study of cytomegalovirus exposure and HLA in healthy donors. Using immunoSEQ multiplex PCR, the repertoire was profiled, and TCRdb retains in-frame clones only, with some absent. The profile shows approximately 130,000 clones, 55% to 75% of them singletons. The sample taken for sequencing was PBMCs. Source of these receptors: a human donor in good health. Each CDR3 is given with its conserved first and last residue. The D gene is left open where the match is weak. Clone size, where shown, is once, few, many, or a class for clones that have expanded.

d_gene	v_gene	j_gene	len	abundance	CDR3nt	CDR3aa
TRBD1	TRBV6-5	TRBJ2-7	15	NA	TGTGCCAGCAGTTACTCAGGACAGGGCTCCTACGAGCAGTACTTC	CASSYSGQGSYEQYF
NA	TRBV27	TRBJ1-1	13	once	TGTGCCAGCCGAGCTTTCAGGGTCACTGAAGCTTTCTTT	CASRAFRVTEAFF
TRBD1	TRBV11-2	TRBJ2-3	19	NA	TGTGCCAGCAGCTCGTATCGGGACAGGGTTCTGCTTGGCACAGATACGCAGTATTTT	CASSSYRDRVLLGTDTQYF
NA	TRBV7-2	TRBJ1-4	19	NA	TGTGCCAGCAGCTTAGCACTTCGGAGGTCCCTCGCAACTAATGAAAAACTGTTTTTT	CASSLALRRSLATNEKLFF
NA	TRBV4-1	TRBJ1-2	15	few	TGCGCCAGCAGCCAAGATCGGTCAGGGCTCTATGGCTACACCTTC	CASSQDRSGLYGYTF
NA	TRBV19	TRBJ1-1	13	NA	TGTGCCAGTAGTATCCCCTCGAACACTGAAGCTTTCTTT	CASSIPSNTEAFF
TRBD1	TRBV13	TRBJ2-7	15	NA	TGTGCCAGCAGCTTAGGATCGACAGGGGTCCGCGAGCAGTACTTC	CASSLGSTGVREQYF
TRBD1	TRBV6-6	TRBJ2-2	16	NA	TGTGCCAGCAGTTCTATATCGACAGGGGGTGGCGGGGAGCTGTTTTTT	CASSSISTGGGGELFF
NA	TRBV6-5	TRBJ1-6	14	few	TGTGCCAGCAGCGCAACAGGGCATAATTCACCCCTCCACTTT	CASSATGHNSPLHF
TRBD2	TRBV25-1	TRBJ2-2	14	NA	TGTGCCAGCAGTGCACCGGGACTAACCGGGGAGCTGTTTTTT	CASSAPGLTGELFF
NA	TRBV28	TRBJ2-3	13	NA	TGTGCCAGCAGTCAGCGGGCGGCAGATACGCAGTATTTT	CASSQRAADTQYF
NA	TRBV5-1	TRBJ1-4	14	few	TGCGCCAGCAGCTTCTTCCAGGGTAATGAAAAACTGTTTTTT	CASSFFQGNEKLFF
NA	TRBV18	TRBJ2-3	17	NA	TGTGCCAGCTCACCACGGCCGGGCGGGGCGGGCACAGATACGCAGTATTTT	CASSPRPGGAGTDTQYF
NA	TRBV6-6	TRBJ1-4	16	large	TGTGCCAGCAGTTACCCTCCGCGGGCCCATAATGAAAAACTGTTTTTT	CASSYPPRAHNEKLFF
NA	TRBV30	TRBJ1-6	16	NA	TGTGCCTGGAGTGGACAGCCTAGCTCCTATAATTCACCCCTCCACTTT	CAWSGQPSSYNSPLHF
NA	TRBV18	TRBJ2-3	17	NA	TGTGCCAGCTCACCACTAGGCGTCTCTAGCGGCACAGATACGCAGTATTTT	CASSPLGVSSGTDTQYF
NA	TRBV10-3	TRBJ1-1	12	NA	TGTGCCATCAGCACAGTCGACACTGAAGCTTTCTTT	CAISTVDTEAFF
NA	TRBV5-4	TRBJ2-5	13	NA	TGTGCCAGCAGCGCCCGGTCGGGTCCGACCCAGTACTTC	CASSARSGPTQYF
TRBD1	TRBV5-4	TRBJ1-2	12	few	TGTGCCAGCAGCGCCGGACAGGGTTCCTACACCTTC	CASSAGQGSYTF
TRBD1	TRBV19	TRBJ2-7	13	NA	TGTGCCAGTAGCGACAGGGGAAGAGGGGAGCAGTACTTC	CASSDRGRGEQYF
TRBD2	TRBV11-2	TRBJ2-1	15	once	TGTGCCAGCAGCTCCCAGCGGGAAAAAGTCAATGAGCAGTTCTTC	CASSSQREKVNEQFF
NA	TRBV5-6	TRBJ1-2	16	NA	TGTGCCAGCAGCTTGGCCGGGAAGGGTCCTAACTATGGCTACACCTTC	CASSLAGKGPNYGYTF
NA	TRBV13	TRBJ1-1	17	NA	TGTGCCAGCAGCCCAGGATCCCGACTAGACGATAGTACTGAAGCTTTCTTT	CASSPGSRLDDSTEAFF
NA	TRBV5-1	TRBJ2-3	15	NA	TGCGCCAGCAGCTTGGCCAGGGGGGCGACAGATACGCAGTATTTT	CASSLARGATDTQYF
TRBD1	TRBV2	TRBJ2-7	15	NA	TGTGCCAGTGTTTCCGGGACAGGGGGCCCCTACGAGCAGTACTTC	CASVSGTGGPYEQYF
TRBD2	TRBV9	TRBJ2-3	24	NA	TGTGCCAGCAGCGTAGGCTCGGCTAGCGGCCTCGTTGGAACCCGTTCCATGTACACAGATACGCAGTATTTT	CASSVGSASGLVGTRSMYTDTQYF
TRBD1	TRBV29-1	TRBJ1-2	15	NA	TGCAGCGTCCAGCCTCCGGGACAGGGGATCGCTGGCTACACCTTC	CSVQPPGQGIAGYTF
TRBD2	TRBV7-9	TRBJ2-3	16	NA	TGTGCCAGCAGCTCCCAAGCGGGGCTCGTCTGGGATACGCAGTATTTT	CASSSQAGLVWDTQYF
TRBD2	TRBV27	TRBJ2-2	14	few	TGTGCCAGTAGGACTAGTGTGAGGACCGGGGAGCTGTTTTTT	CASRTSVRTGELFF
NA	TRBV5-1	TRBJ2-1	14	NA	TGCGCCAGCAGCTCTATCCGGGAGAGTGGTGAGCAGTTCTTC	CASSSIRESGEQFF
TRBD2	TRBV11-2	TRBJ2-3	15	NA	TGTGCCAGCAGCTCGCGAGCGGGAGGCACAGATACGCAGTATTTT	CASSSRAGGTDTQYF
NA	TRBV5-1	TRBJ1-6	14	NA	TGCGCCAGCAGCTTGCAGGGAAATAATTCACCCCTCCACTTT	CASSLQGNNSPLHF
TRBD2	TRBV15	TRBJ2-3	16	few	TGTGCCACCAGCAGAGATCGAAGCGGGGGCCCAGATACGCAGTATTTT	CATSRDRSGGPDTQYF
NA	TRBV30	TRBJ2-3	14	NA	TGTGCCTGGAGTGTTTGGGCTAGCACAGATACGCAGTATTTT	CAWSVWASTDTQYF
NA	TRBV7-3	TRBJ2-1	13	NA	TGTGCCAGCAGCTTGGCAGGGAACAATGAGCAGTTCTTC	CASSLAGNNEQFF
NA	TRBV7-5	TRBJ2-3	19	NA	TGTGTCAGAAGCTTAAGGACTAGCGGGAGGCTCTGTGGCACAGATACGCAGTATTTT	CVRSLRTSGRLCGTDTQYF
TRBD1	TRBV7-9	TRBJ2-7	17	NA	TGTGCCAGCAGCTTAAGAGGGCTGGGACAGGGGGCTTACGAGCAGTACTTC	CASSLRGLGQGAYEQYF
TRBD1	TRBV11-2	TRBJ2-1	15	NA	TGTGCCAGCAGCGTTCGGACAGGGTCTCACAATGAGCAGTTCTTC	CASSVRTGSHNEQFF
TRBD2	TRBV7-9	TRBJ2-5	15	NA	TGTGCCAGCAGCCCCGGGACTAGCGGCAAAGAGACCCAGTACTTC	CASSPGTSGKETQYF
TRBD2	TRBV5-4	TRBJ2-5	15	NA	TGTGCCAGCAGCGCTACGGGACTATTACACGAGACCCAGTACTTC	CASSATGLLHETQYF
TRBD2	TRBV7-7	TRBJ2-2	16	NA	TGTGCCAGCAGCCCGGGGACTAGCGGGAGCACCGGGGAGCTGTTTTTT	CASSPGTSGSTGELFF
NA	TRBV9	TRBJ2-5	12	NA	TGTGCCAGCAGCGTAGTCGGCGGGACCCAGTACTTC	CASSVVGGTQYF
NA	TRBV5-6	TRBJ1-2	14	NA	TGTGCCAGCAGCTTGGGGCAGGCTAACTATGGCTACACCTTC	CASSLGQANYGYTF
NA	TRBV25-1	TRBJ2-1	15	NA	TGTGCCAGCAGTTGGAGTTTCGGGGCCTACAATGAGCAGTTCTTC	CASSWSFGAYNEQFF
NA	TRBV6-5	TRBJ1-2	13	NA	TGTGCCAGCAGTAATACAGCCGCCTATGGCTACACCTTC	CASSNTAAYGYTF